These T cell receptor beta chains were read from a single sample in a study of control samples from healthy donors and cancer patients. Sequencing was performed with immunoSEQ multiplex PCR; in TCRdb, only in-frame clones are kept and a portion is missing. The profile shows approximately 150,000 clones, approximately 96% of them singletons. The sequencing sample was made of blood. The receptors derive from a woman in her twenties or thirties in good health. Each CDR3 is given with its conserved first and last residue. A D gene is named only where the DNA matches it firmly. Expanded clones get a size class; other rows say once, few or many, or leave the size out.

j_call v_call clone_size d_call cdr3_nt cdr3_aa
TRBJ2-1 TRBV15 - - TGTGCCACCAGCAGGAATAGCGTTAGGCCCTACAATGAGCAGTTCTTC CATSRNSVRPYNEQFF
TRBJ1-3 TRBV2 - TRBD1 TGTGCCAGCAGTGCACAGGGGTGGAGAATCGGGTTAAACACCATATATTTT CASSAQGWRIGLNTIYF
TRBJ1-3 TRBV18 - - TGTGCCAGCTCACGTTTTGGAGGGGACCCTGGAAACACCATATATTTT CASSRFGGDPGNTIYF
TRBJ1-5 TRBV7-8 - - TGTGCCAGCAGCTTAGTCCAGGGGAACGTCAATCAGCCCCAGCATTTT CASSLVQGNVNQPQHF
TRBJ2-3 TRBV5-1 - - TGCGCCAGCAGGACGACACCCACAGATACGCAGTATTTT CASRTTPTDTQYF
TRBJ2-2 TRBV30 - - TGTGCCTGGAGTGACCGAAACACCGGGGAGCTGTTTTTT CAWSDRNTGELFF
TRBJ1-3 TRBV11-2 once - TGTGCCAGCAGCTACGGATCTGGAAACACCATATATTTT CASSYGSGNTIYF
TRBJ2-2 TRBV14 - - TGTGCCAGCAGCCAAGGACTGTTCACCGGGGAGCTGTTTTTT CASSQGLFTGELFF
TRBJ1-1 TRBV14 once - TGTGCCAGCAGCCAAGGGGAGCCTGAAGCTTTCTTT CASSQGEPEAFF
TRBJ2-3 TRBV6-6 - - TGTGCCAGCAGTTATAGAAAAGATACGCAGTATTTT CASSYRKDTQYF
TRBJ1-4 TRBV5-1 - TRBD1 TGCGCCAGCAGCGCCTGGCCGGTGGGACAGACAACTAATGAAAAACTGTTTTTT CASSAWPVGQTTNEKLFF
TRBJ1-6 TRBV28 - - TGTGCCAGCAGTTCCGGGACACTCTCCTATAATTCACCCCTCCACTTT CASSSGTLSYNSPLHF
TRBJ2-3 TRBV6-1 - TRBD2 TGTGCCAGCAGTGGGCCCCGTAGCGGGGGTTATACAGATACGCAGTATTTT CASSGPRSGGYTDTQYF
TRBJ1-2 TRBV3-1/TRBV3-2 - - TGTGCCAGCAGCCAAGTGCAGGGCTATGGCTACACCTTC CASSQVQGYGYTF
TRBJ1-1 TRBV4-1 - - TGCGCCAGCAGCCACGGCCTTAACACTGAAGCTTTCTTT CASSHGLNTEAFF
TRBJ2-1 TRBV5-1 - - TGCGCCAGCAGCTCCCGGGACTCCCACAATGAGCAGTTCTTC CASSSRDSHNEQFF
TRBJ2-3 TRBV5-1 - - TGCGCCAGCAGCTTGGCTAGGTTTAGCACAGATACGCAGTATTTT CASSLARFSTDTQYF
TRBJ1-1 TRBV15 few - TGTGCCACCAGCAGAGATTCCGGACCAGGGACTGAAGCTTTCTTT CATSRDSGPGTEAFF
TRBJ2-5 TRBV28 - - TGTGCCAGCAGGGGGGAATTTTTGGGGGGCCAAGAGACCCAGTACTTC CASRGEFLGGQETQYF
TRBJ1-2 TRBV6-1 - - TGTGCCAGCAGTGAACTTTCTTCCGGGTGGTATGGCTACACCTTC CASSELSSGWYGYTF
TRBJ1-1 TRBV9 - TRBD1 TGTGCCAGCAGCGTAGACCTTGCGGGACAGGGAGCCAGCACTGAAGCTTTCTTT CASSVDLAGQGASTEAFF
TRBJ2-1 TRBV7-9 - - TGTGCCAGCAGCTTGAGTGGGAGCTCCTACAATGAGCAGTTCTTC CASSLSGSSYNEQFF